These T cell receptor beta chains were read from a single sample in a study of cytomegalovirus exposure and HLA in healthy donors. Profiled with immunoSEQ multiplex PCR; TCRdb holds only in-frame clones, not every one. Seen here are 150,000 or so clones, 60% to 85% observed once, and the top ten hold roughly 6.6%. What was sequenced was PBMCs. These receptors came from a man aged 30 to 39 in good health and CMV-seronegative. The CDR3 runs from the conserved cysteine through the conserved F or W. The order of the fields is CDR3 protein, CDR3 DNA, D gene, CDR3 length, J gene, V gene, clone size. A D gene is named only where the DNA matches it firmly. Where a row states a size, it is once, few, many or the class of an expanded clone; other rows omit it.

CASSLYSGNTIYF TGTGCCAGCAGCTTATACTCTGGAAACACCATATATTTT NA 13 TRBJ1-3 TRBV5-4 NA
CASSFSGLGSTDTQYF TGTGCCAGCAGTTTTTCCGGACTGGGGAGCACAGATACGCAGTATTTT NA 16 TRBJ2-3 TRBV6-5 NA
CASSLNGGSTGELFF TGTGCCAGCAGCTTAAACGGGGGGTCAACCGGGGAGCTGTTTTTT TRBD2 15 TRBJ2-2 TRBV7-6 NA
CASSRLATLIYNEQFF TGTGCCAGCAGCCGACTAGCTACCCTCATATACAATGAGCAGTTCTTC TRBD2 16 TRBJ2-1 TRBV9 NA
CASSGNGGSSYNEQFF TGTGCCAGCAGTGGAAACGGGGGATCCTCCTACAATGAGCAGTTCTTC NA 16 TRBJ2-1 TRBV6-1 NA
CASSDGREGAYEQYF TGTGCCAGCAGTGATGGGCGGGAGGGGGCCTACGAGCAGTACTTC TRBD2 15 TRBJ2-7 TRBV2 NA
CASTPDNEQFF TGTGCCAGCACTCCTGACAATGAGCAGTTCTTC NA 11 TRBJ2-1 TRBV2 once
CASSSPRRYGYTF TGTGCCAGCAGTTCGCCCCGGCGGTATGGCTACACCTTC NA 13 TRBJ1-2 TRBV11-2 once
CASRDSVYNGYTF TGTGCCAGCAGGGACAGTGTTTATAATGGCTACACCTTC NA 13 TRBJ1-2 TRBV5-5 NA
CASSQAGGEAFF TGTGCCAGCAGCCAGGCGGGTGGTGAAGCTTTCTTT NA 12 TRBJ1-1 TRBV7-9 NA
CASSGMVGRADTQYF TGTGCCAGCAGTGGAATGGTCGGGAGGGCAGATACGCAGTATTTT TRBD2 15 TRBJ2-3 TRBV6-1 NA
CASSLGPGLSTGELFF TGTGCCAGCAGCTTAGGTCCCGGGTTATCCACCGGGGAGCTGTTTTTT NA 16 TRBJ2-2 TRBV7-3 NA
CASSWDRNTEAFF TGTGCCAGTAGTTGGGACAGGAACACTGAAGCTTTCTTT TRBD1 13 TRBJ1-1 TRBV19 NA
CASSYTNPGVTEAFF TGTGCCAGCAGTTACACCAATCCAGGCGTCACTGAAGCTTTCTTT NA 15 TRBJ1-1 TRBV6-5 NA
CASSPTGQGGYGYTF TGTGCCAGCTCACCAACCGGACAGGGGGGTTATGGCTACACCTTC TRBD1 15 TRBJ1-2 TRBV18 NA
CAWSPGDEKLFF TGTGCCTGGAGTCCCGGTGATGAAAAACTGTTTTTT NA 12 TRBJ1-4 TRBV30 NA
CASSSGTGGLLDTQYF TGTGCCAGCAGCTCCGGGACAGGGGGCCTCCTCGATACGCAGTATTTT TRBD1 16 TRBJ2-3 TRBV11-2 NA
CASSVGDLNRQETQYF TGTGCCAGCAGCGTAGGAGATCTTAACCGGCAAGAGACCCAGTACTTC NA 16 TRBJ2-5 TRBV9 NA
CASSLGQGKGMGLHF TGCGCCAGCAGCTTGGGACAGGGGAAGGGAATGGGCCTCCACTTT TRBD1 15 TRBJ1-6 TRBV5-1 NA
CASSDGTGNSPLHF TGTGCCAGCAGTGATGGGACAGGGAATTCACCCCTCCACTTT TRBD1 14 TRBJ1-6 TRBV6-1 once
CASSVGYRGGTEQYF TGTGCCAGCAGCGTAGGATATAGGGGTGGTACCGAGCAGTACTTC NA 15 TRBJ2-7 TRBV9 few
CASRSGGYTDTQYF TGTGCCAGCAGGAGCGGGGGGTACACAGATACGCAGTATTTT TRBD2 14 TRBJ2-3 TRBV5-4 NA
CASSYLLAGSNEQFF TGTGCCAGCAGTTACTTACTAGCGGGAAGTAATGAGCAGTTCTTC TRBD2 15 TRBJ2-1 TRBV6-5 NA
CASSQDIGQSYEQYF TGCGCCAGCAGCCAAGATATAGGACAATCCTACGAGCAGTACTTC NA 15 TRBJ2-7 TRBV4-1 NA
CASWTGGEKYEQYF TGTGCCAGCTGGACAGGGGGGGAGAAGTACGAGCAGTACTTC TRBD1 14 TRBJ2-7 TRBV28 NA
CASSLDGGRGNYGYTF TGTGCCAGCAGCTTAGATGGAGGACGGGGTAACTATGGCTACACCTTC NA 16 TRBJ1-2 TRBV11-2 NA
CASSLTGLAGLADTQYF TGTGCCAGCAGCTTAACTGGACTAGCGGGTTTGGCAGATACGCAGTATTTT TRBD2 17 TRBJ2-3 TRBV7-6 NA
CASSLSGPRLQETQYF TGTGCCAGCAGCCTAAGCGGGCCTCGGTTACAAGAGACCCAGTACTTC NA 16 TRBJ2-5 TRBV5-4 NA
CASSETGGRIGELFF TGTGCCAGCAGTGAGACAGGGGGTCGGATCGGGGAGCTGTTTTTT TRBD1 15 TRBJ2-2 TRBV25-1 NA